This TCR beta chain was sequenced in a study of blood T cell repertoires in COVID-19. The V gene lost 2 bases and the J gene lost 1 base, with 13 bases spanning the gap. Germline V gene sequence: CDR1 KGHDR, CDR2 SFDVKD. CDR3 length: 17 residues. Method: immunoSEQ multiplex PCR; TCRdb's copy keeps in-frame clones and lacks some. The data contain fewer than 200,000 clones, around four fifths of them singletons. The chain recombines TRBV24-1 with TRBJ2-2, with a tentative D call TRBD2 (5 bases). The sequence derives from a man aged 40-49 years who had recovered from COVID-19. The sample was peripheral blood. The CDR3 DNA reads TGTGCCACCAGTGATTACGGAGGCAGCAAGAACACCGGGGAGCTGTTTTTT. It translates to CATSDYGGSKNTGELFF.